This T cell receptor (beta chain) is from a study of blood T cell repertoires in COVID-19 (dated by TCRdb to about 2020). Context from the whole study: Collaborator samples came from the United States, Italy and Spain and covered acute and convalescent phases of COVID-19. The sample metadata nearly always contained a de-identified subject ID, COVID-19 status, age in years and sex. The repertoires were released in a freely available public database intended as a resource for research on the immune response to SARS-CoV-2. The samples were drawn from the first 160 participants of the ongoing ImmuneRACE study and from 1,254 subjects provided by 6 global collaborators. Subjects who had been exposed to COVID-19, were actively infected with it, or had recovered from it provided the deeply sampled blood TCRbeta repertoires that made up the dataset. HLA class I and class II types, where available, came from metadata supplied by the sample provider rather than from assay-based typing. The prospective study material was composed of cDNA or gDNA derived from T cells, B-cell-depleted T cells, or PBMCs. Overall study outcomes, separate from this receptor: The amount of clinical and demographic metadata varied by source and participant and was provided uncurated.

TCRbeta CDR3 regions were amplified from genomic DNA by means of the immunoSEQ Assay, a bias-controlled multiplex PCR. In the original analysis: Within the assay, amplification of reference gene primers was used to estimate how many nucleated cells each sample contained. To quantify the absolute abundance of each unique TCRbeta CDR3 rearrangement, sequence reads were collapsed and filtered. For each sample, productive Simpson clonality was calculated as the square root of Simpson's diversity index over productive rearrangements. Entries here come from immuneACCESS through TCRdb and include only in-frame sequences with V and J called. Some clones fail to appear in such tables; in the studies checked, an unresolved V gene covers under half of the shortfall, and the cause of the remainder is unknown. From that table come the V and J calls and clone size; the DNA was used to work out D and trimming. For this sample there are 100,000 to 150,000 clones; nearly 90% appear just once. Of the sample, approximately 1.1% falls within the top ten clones.

Between the V and J ends, shortened by 7 bases and 1 base respectively, the junction contains 13 bases. From a lookup of the germline V gene, CDR1 and CDR2 are SNHLY and FYNNEI. The CDR3, from cysteine to phenylalanine, totals 14 residues. Just the 42-base CDR3 DNA is kept, in frame starting at base 1. Collaborating institutions collected whole blood in K2EDTA tubes following their own protocols. For TCRbeta analysis, collaborator samples were shipped as frozen whole blood, as isolated PBMCs, or as DNA extracted from either sample type. Note on this clone: It has no known antigen specificity. No base quality information exists; no much larger clone differs at one position.

This sequence uses TRBV2 and TRBJ1-1, with a weak D call of TRBD1 (5 bases match). Sequencing was performed on peripheral blood. The TCR originated in a woman aged 80 or older with acute or convalescent COVID-19. For the CDR3, the sequence is CASNFWGRNTEAFF. The nucleotides read TGTGCCAGCAACTTTTGGGGCAGGAACACTGAAGCTTTCTTT.